Following are 16 T cell receptor beta chains from one sample sequenced in a study of blood T cell repertoires in COVID-19. Sequencing was performed with immunoSEQ multiplex PCR; in TCRdb, only in-frame clones are kept and a portion is missing. The data contain about 78,000 clones, 65% to 85% of them singletons. The sequenced sample was peripheral blood. The receptors derive from a man aged 50 or older with acute or convalescent COVID-19.

This clone has only one observation. The chain is built from TRBV28 and TRBJ1-4; D call uncertain. Germline CDR1 and CDR2: MDHEN and SYDVKM. Trimming removed 7 bases at V and 7 bases at J, with 19 bases between. The CDR3 extends over 15 amino acids. The CDR3 coding sequence is TGTGCCAGCACAATCTCGCGGGCAGCAGGTGAAAAACTGTTTTTT. Protein product: CASTISRAAGEKLFF.

V and J are TRBV2 and TRBJ1-3; no clear D gene. V dropped 5 bases and J dropped 3 bases, with 11 bases sitting between them. CDR1 and CDR2 from the germline V gene are SNHLY and FYNNEI. The CDR3 length is 14 residues. The CDR3 DNA is TGTGCCAGCAGTCTCCAGGATTTTGGAAACACCATATATTTT. As protein: CASSLQDFGNTIYF.

The rearrangement uses TRBV24-1 and TRBJ2-1; D unresolved. The germline V gene has CDR1 KGHDR and CDR2 SFDVKD. V lost 5 bases to trimming and J lost 7 bases, with 11 bases between them. The CDR3 sequence is 13 residues long. CDR3 in amino acids: CATSGGLWNEQFF. The CDR3, as DNA: TGTGCCACCAGTGGCGGTCTTTGGAATGAGCAGTTCTTC.

The rearrangement joins TRBV27 to TRBJ1-6; D unresolved. The CDR3 is 16 residues long. Trimming stripped 5 bases from V and 13 bases from J, with 24 bases between. CDR1 MNHEY and CDR2 SMNVEV come from the germline V gene (reference sequence). The CDR3 DNA reads TGTGCCAGCAGTCCCCTCGCGGGCGCCTCGAGAGACCCCCTCCACTTT. Amino acid sequence: CASSPLAGASRDPLHF.

This chain connects TRBV6-5 to TRBJ1-3, with no clear D. V was pared by 8 bases and J by 0 bases, with 8 bases between. The length of the CDR3 is 13 residues. Germline CDR1 MNHEY, CDR2 SVGAGI. The CDR3 here is CASGEHSGNTIYF. CDR3 bases: TGTGCCAGCGGAGAGCACTCTGGAAACACCATATATTTT.

This clone was seen just once. The chain carries TRBV7-2 and TRBJ2-5; 9 nucleotides agree with TRBD1. The CDR3 extends over 16 amino acids. In germline, CDR1 is SGHTA, CDR2 FQGNSA. The V gene end was trimmed by 2 bases and the J gene end by 3 bases; junction bases not matched to a gene: 7. CDR3 bases: TGTGCCAGCAGCTTAACACCGGGACAGGGAAAAGAGACCCAGTACTTC. Its protein product is CASSLTPGQGKETQYF. The full variable domain, rest sourced from reference TRBV7-2 and TRBJ2-5, is GAGVSQSPSNKVTEKGKDVELRCDPISGHTALYWYRQSLGQGLEFLIYFQGNSAPDKSGLPSDRFSAERTGGSVSTLTIQRTQQEDSAVYLCASSLTPGQGKETQYFGPGTRLLVL.

This chain connects TRBV6-4 to TRBJ2-1; 8 bases align to TRBD2. J gave up 9 bases and V 9 bases, and 13 bases lay outside the gene matches. Germline CDR1 reads MRHNA; CDR2 reads SNTAGT. The CDR3 is 14 amino acids. The CDR3 is CARRIAGCLVEQFF. The CDR3 DNA sequence: TGTGCCAGACGGATAGCGGGATGTTTAGTTGAGCAGTTCTTC.

A note on this clone: Other DNA sequences of this sample code for an identical CDR3. The genes are TRBV5-1 and TRBJ1-1; TRBD1 might be the D (6 bases). CDR1 is SGHRS and CDR2 is YFSETQ in the germline V gene. Deletions cut 1 base from V and 0 bases from J, with 10 bases between. This CDR3 is 15 amino acids long. The CDR3 sequence: CASSLTGTVNTEAFF. The DNA for the CDR3 is TGCGCCAGCAGCTTGACAGGGACCGTGAACACTGAAGCTTTCTTT.

The J gene is TRBJ1-2, the V gene TRBV15, with D tentatively TRBD1 (6 bases). The CDR3 covers 14 residues. V lost 3 bases and J 4 bases, leaving 12 bases between the germline ends. CDR1 LNHNV and CDR2 YYDKDF come from the germline V gene (reference sequence). CDR3 sequence (DNA): TGTGCCACCAGCAGTGGGACACCCGGCTATGGCTACACCTTC. Translation: CATSSGTPGYGYTF. Combining the CDR3 with reference TRBV15 and TRBJ1-2 gives the whole variable domain DAMVIQNPRYQVTQFGKPVTLSCSQTLNHNVMYWYQQKSSQAPKLLFHYYDKDFNNEADTPDNFQSRRPNTSFCFLDIRSPGLGDTAMYLCATSSGTPGYGYTFGSGTRLTVV.

The V and J genes are TRBV6-5 and TRBJ2-1; no firm D call. CDR3 length: 14 residues. Germline CDR1 is MNHEY and CDR2 is SVGAGI. Trimming removed 0 bases from V and 4 bases from J, with 7 bases in between. The CDR3 reads CASSYSSVYNEQFF. Written as DNA, the CDR3 is TGTGCCAGCAGTTACTCATCAGTATACAATGAGCAGTTCTTC.

CDR3 nucleotide sequence: TGTGCCAGCACCACAGGGGGCAATCAGCCCCAGCATTTT. Its protein is CASTTGGNQPQHF. This chain connects TRBV28 to TRBJ1-5; TRBD1 agrees at 7 bases. This CDR3 comprises 13 residues. Germline V gives CDR1 MDHEN, CDR2 SYDVKM. The trim removed 7 bases at V and 2 bases at J, leaving 2 bases unmatched.

Comment on this clone: One junction end does not reproduce the germline sequence, and a read error may be involved. The chain carries TRBV5-6 and TRBJ1-4; 7 nucleotides agree with TRBD1. The CDR3 length is 14 residues. Germline V gene lookup returns CDR1 SGHDT and CDR2 YYEEEE. The CDR3 reads CASSQGVSNEKLFF. In DNA form, the CDR3 reads TGTGCCAGCAGCCAGGGGGTGTCTAACGAAAAACTGTTTTTT.

The rearrangement links TRBV12-5 to TRBJ1-1; D unresolved. Germline V lookup: CDR1 LGHNT, CDR2 FRNRAP. V was shortened by 2 bases and J by 4 bases, with 8 bases between the two germline ends. The CDR3 covers 13 residues. CDR3 sequence (DNA): TGTGCTAGTGGTTTGATCGGGAGCACTGAAGCTTTCTTT. As protein: CASGLIGSTEAFF.

The rearrangement links TRBV18 to TRBJ1-2; 7 bases map to TRBD1. V lost 0 bases and J lost 8; bases outside the gene matches: 9. CDR1 is KGHSH and CDR2 is LQKENI in the germline V gene. This CDR3 contains 15 residues. CDR3 residues: CASSPPGQVLRGYTF. The CDR3, as DNA: TGTGCCAGCTCACCACCAGGACAGGTCCTCCGGGGCTACACCTTC.

V and J are TRBV18 and TRBJ2-2; 11 bases fit TRBD2. Germline CDR1 reads KGHSH; CDR2 reads LQKENI. The CDR3 consists of 15 residues. J gave up 6 bases and V 3 bases, and 3 bases lay outside the gene matches. The CDR3 nucleotides read TGTGCCAGCTCACCGCCTAGCGGGAGGTCCGGGGAGCTGTTTTTT. Its translation is CASSPPSGRSGELFF.

The chain combines TRBV18 with TRBJ2-7; TRBD1 agrees at 8 bases. Losses at the gene ends were 5 bases for V and 4 bases for J; bases not matched to a gene: 16. The CDR3 covers 17 residues. Germline V gene data show CDR1 as KGHSH and CDR2 as LQKENI. CDR3 in DNA: TGTGCCAGCTCAAAGGGGGCAGGGGGCGCCCGGAGGTACGAGCAGTACTTC. Amino acids: CASSKGAGGARRYEQYF.